The 32 T cell receptor beta chains below all came from one sample that was sequenced in a study of cytomegalovirus exposure and HLA in healthy donors. Here immunoSEQ multiplex PCR was the method, and the copy in TCRdb shows in-frame clones only, minus some. The table shows about 180,000 clones, with around nine tenths occurring only once. The specimen sequenced was PBMCs. Receptors were obtained from a woman aged 25 to 45 in good health and CMV-seronegative.

The chain links TRBV4-2 to TRBJ1-5, with D possibly matching TRBD1 (5 bases). Germline V lookup: CDR1 LGHNA, CDR2 YNFKEQ. The CDR3 extends over 13 amino acids. The germline V and J ends were trimmed by 4 bases and 5 bases, with 9 bases remaining between them. In DNA form, the CDR3 reads TGTGCCAGCAGCCCCTTAGGGGATCAGCCCCAGCATTTT. Its protein product is CASSPLGDQPQHF.

The J gene is TRBJ1-5, the V gene TRBV19, with 10 bases identical to TRBD1. The germline CDR1 and CDR2 sequences are LNHDA and SQIVND (reference sequence). J lost 7 bases, V lost 4 bases, and 1 base had no gene match. The CDR3 runs to 13 residues. The CDR3 DNA follows: TGTGCCAGTAGTACGGACAGGGGGCAGCCCCAGCATTTT. Its translation is CASSTDRGQPQHF.

The chain employs TRBV7-6 and TRBJ1-5; no clear D gene. CDR1 SGHVS and CDR2 FNYEAQ come from the germline V gene. The CDR3 is 13 amino acids. V lost 3 bases to trimming and J lost 3 bases, with 6 bases between them. This CDR3 reads CASSFGDNQPQHF. CDR3 nucleotide sequence: TGTGCCAGCAGCTTTGGAGACAATCAGCCCCAGCATTTT.

V and J are TRBV13 and TRBJ2-1; D unresolved. The CDR3 consists of 12 residues. Germline V lookup: CDR1 PRHDT, CDR2 FYEKMQ (reference sequence). V was cut by 2 bases and J by 8 bases, with 7 bases left in between. This CDR3 reads CASSLSSYEQFF. DNA of the CDR3: TGTGCCAGCAGCTTAAGTAGTTATGAGCAGTTCTTC.

The chain is built from TRBV7-6 and TRBJ2-1, with a tentative D call TRBD2 (7 bases). Looked up from germline, CDR1 is SGHVS and CDR2 is FNYEAQ. The V end was cut by 1 base, the J end by 5 bases, with 12 bases between. The CDR3 is made up of 15 amino acids. CDR3 in amino acids: CASSLGGGPNNEQFF. CDR3 nucleotides: TGTGCCAGCAGCTTAGGGGGGGGGCCCAACAATGAGCAGTTCTTC. Supplemented by reference TRBV7-6 and TRBJ2-1, the full variable domain reads GAGVSQSPRYKVTKRGQDVALRCDPISGHVSLYWYRQALGQGPEFLTYFNYEAQQDKSGLPNDRFSAERPEGSISTLTIQRTEQRDSAMYRCASSLGGGPNNEQFFGPGTRLTVL.

V and J are TRBV5-1 and TRBJ1-1; 8 nucleotides agree with TRBD1. Germline assignment: CDR1 SGHRS and CDR2 YFSETQ. The CDR3 length is 15 residues. Losses at the gene ends were 1 base for V and 0 bases for J; bases not matched to a gene: 2. The CDR3 DNA is TGCGCCAGCAGCTTGTCGGGACAGGTGAACACTGAAGCTTTCTTT. Its protein product is CASSLSGQVNTEAFF. The variable domain in full, completed from reference TRBV5-1 and TRBJ1-1, reads KAGVTQTPRYLIKTRGQQVTLSCSPISGHRSVSWYQQTPGQGLQFLFEYFSETQRNKGNFPGRFSGRQFSNSRSEMNVSTLELGDSALYLCASSLSGQVNTEAFFGQGTRLTVV.

This chain links TRBV30 with TRBJ1-2; no clear D gene. The germline V gene has CDR1 GTSNPN and CDR2 SVGIG (reference sequence). The CDR3 extends over 11 amino acids. V was pared by 5 bases and J by 4 bases, with 8 bases between. CDR3 sequence (DNA): TGTGCCTGGGGCCGAACCTATGGCTACACCTTC. Translated, it gives CAWGRTYGYTF.

The V gene is TRBV10-3, the J gene TRBJ2-3; maybe TRBD2 (6 bases). This CDR3 contains 18 residues. CDR1 is ENHRY, CDR2 SYGVKD, per germline. The ends were cut back, 8 bases at V and 2 bases at J, with 26 bases in the middle. DNA for the CDR3: TGTGCCATCGGCCCGAGGGGCGCTGGGGGGAGAATCACAGATACGCAGTATTTT. Encoded protein: CAIGPRGAGGRITDTQYF.

The rearrangement links TRBV15 to TRBJ2-1, with TRBD2 identical over 10 bases. The CDR3 is made up of 16 amino acids. Germline trimming cut 7 bases from V and 9 bases from J; bases unmatched to any gene: 15. The germline CDR1 and CDR2 sequences are LNHNV and YYDKDF (reference sequence). The CDR3 reads CATMPPRSGGAGEQFF. CDR3 coding DNA: TGTGCCACCATGCCGCCTCGGAGCGGGGGGGCTGGTGAGCAGTTCTTC.

V gene TRBV4-3 combines with J gene TRBJ1-1; perhaps TRBD1 as D (5 bases). This CDR3 comprises 17 residues. V was cut by 2 bases and J by 0 bases, with 16 bases left in between. Germline V gene data show CDR1 as LGHNA and CDR2 as YSLEER. CDR3 bases: TGCGCCAGCAGCCAACATCGTCCTGGACAAGTGAACACTGAAGCTTTCTTT. Protein product: CASSQHRPGQVNTEAFF.

In regard to this clone: The junction shows a germline mismatch at one end, possibly a read error. The chain employs TRBV7-7 and TRBJ2-1; the match to TRBD1 covers 8 bases. Germline values: CDR1 SSHAT, CDR2 FNYEAQ (reference sequence). This CDR3 is 13 amino acids long. This chain's CDR3 is CASSFGQGREQFF. The DNA for the CDR3 is TGTGCTAGCAGCTTTGGACAGGGTCGCGAGCAGTTCTTC.

The chain recombines TRBV4-1 with TRBJ1-4, with 9 positions matching TRBD1. CDR3 length: 15 residues. The V gene's germline CDR1 is MGHRA and CDR2 YSYEKL. Germline trimming cut 0 bases from V and 9 bases from J; bases unmatched to any gene: 5. The CDR3 loop reads CASSQDRGTGKKLFF. CDR3 sequence (DNA): TGCGCCAGCAGCCAAGACCGGGGGACAGGGAAAAAACTGTTTTTT.

J is TRBJ1-1 and V is TRBV6-1, with D uncertain. The V gene lost 7 bases and the J gene lost 4 bases, with 16 bases spanning the gap. This CDR3 is 14 amino acids long. Germline assignment: CDR1 MNHNS and CDR2 SASEGT. The CDR3: CASIPRRAVTEAFF. As DNA, the CDR3 is TGTGCCAGCATTCCCCGGCGGGCCGTCACTGAAGCTTTCTTT.

This clone turned up a few times. The chain is built from TRBV12-5 and TRBJ1-1; 9 nucleotides align to TRBD1. Germline values: CDR1 LGHNT, CDR2 FRNRAP. The CDR3 is 15 residues long. The ends lost 5 bases at V and 6 bases at J; junction bases unmatched: 10. The CDR3 sequence: CASGMTQGAGAEAFF. Written as DNA, the CDR3 is TGTGCTAGTGGTATGACACAGGGGGCTGGGGCTGAAGCTTTCTTT.

In this sample, this clone turned up a few times. This chain joins TRBV7-6 and TRBJ1-2; D may be TRBD1 (5 bases). CDR1 is SGHVS, CDR2 FNYEAQ, per germline. The CDR3 length is 14 residues. V was cut by 5 bases and J by 0 bases, with 10 bases left in between. CDR3 bases: TGTGCCAGCAGCCCTGGACAACCTAACTATGGCTACACCTTC. Translation gives CASSPGQPNYGYTF.

This rearrangement joins TRBV19 to TRBJ1-1; D remains ambiguous. The germline CDR1 and CDR2 sequences are LNHDA and SQIVND (reference sequence). Trimming cost V 2 bases and J 1 base, with 8 bases left between them. This CDR3 contains 14 residues. CDR3 bases: TGTGCCAGTAGTATATTTGCAGGGAACACTGAAGCTTTCTTT. Translation: CASSIFAGNTEAFF.

The chain recombines TRBV6-1 with TRBJ1-4; the D is unclear. V dropped 1 base and J dropped 5 bases, with 8 bases sitting between them. The CDR3 totals 14 residues. Germline-derived CDR1 and CDR2 are MNHNS and SASEGT. The CDR3 loop is CASSEVGGNEKLFF. CDR3 DNA: TGTGCCAGCAGTGAAGTGGGAGGGAATGAAAAACTGTTTTTT.

CDR3 DNA sequence: TGTGCCAGCAGTGAATGGACTTCCACCGGGGAGCTGTTTTTT. Residues: CASSEWTSTGELFF. This chain joins TRBV2 and TRBJ2-2; tentatively, D is TRBD2 (5 bases). The CDR3 totals 14 residues. CDR1 SNHLY and CDR2 FYNNEI come from the germline V gene. The ends were cut back, 2 bases at V and 4 bases at J, with 8 bases in the middle.

This sequence joins TRBV5-1 and TRBJ1-2, with a possible D match to TRBD1 (5 bases). V lost 0 bases and J lost 7, with 16 bases in between. From germline, CDR1 is SGHRS and CDR2 YFSETQ. The CDR3 extends over 15 amino acids. CDR3 DNA: TGCGCCAGCAGCTTGGTCGGGGCGGGGGAAGGTGGCTACACCTTC. Its translation is CASSLVGAGEGGYTF.

This chain uses TRBV7-8 with TRBJ2-7, with 8 bases aligning to TRBD1. Trimming removed 5 bases from V and 5 bases from J; junction bases left unmatched: 20. The germline V gene has CDR1 SGHVS and CDR2 FQNEAQ. The CDR3 loop spans 18 amino acids. The CDR3 is CASSLSPAQDRVIHEQYF. Written as DNA, the CDR3 is TGTGCCAGCAGCCTTTCCCCTGCCCAGGACAGGGTTATCCACGAGCAGTACTTC.

This rearrangement joins TRBV5-8 to TRBJ1-5; no firm D call. The CDR3 runs 15 residues. The V and J ends lost 2 bases and 7 bases respectively, with 16 bases between them. Germline V CDR1 and CDR2: SGHTS, YDEGEE. The CDR3 DNA reads TGTGCCAGCAGCTTCCTCACCACGTTAGTACAGCCCCAGCATTTT. This codes for CASSFLTTLVQPQHF. Variable domain in full (rest from reference TRBV5-8 and TRBJ1-5): EAGVTQSPTHLIKTRGQQATLRCSPISGHTSVYWYQQALGLGLQFLLWYDEGEERNRGNFPPRFSGRQFPNYSSELNVNALELEDSALYLCASSFLTTLVQPQHFGDGTRLSIL.

The CDR3 spells CASSQVFTGANVLTF. The CDR3 DNA reads as TGCGCCAGCAGCCAAGTCTTTACTGGGGCCAACGTCCTGACTTTC. The V and J genes are TRBV4-1 and TRBJ2-6; D not resolved. Per germline, CDR1 MGHRA and CDR2 YSYEKL. The CDR3 is made up of 15 amino acids. V gave up 1 base and J gave up 2 bases, with 6 bases separating them.

The V call is TRBV7-2, the J call TRBJ2-7; possibly TRBD2 for D (7 bases). Per germline, CDR1 SGHTA and CDR2 FQGNSA. This CDR3 comprises 16 residues. V gave up 3 bases and J gave up 4 bases, with 19 bases separating them. The CDR3 is CASSFGGGSLVYEQYF. The CDR3 DNA reads as TGTGCCAGCAGCTTCGGCGGGGGCTCCCTCGTGTACGAGCAGTACTTC.

V gene TRBV7-9 combines with J gene TRBJ2-2; TRBD2 aligns across 10 bases. This CDR3 is built from 17 residues. Unmatched junction bases numbered 8, after V lost 5 bases and J lost 2 bases. Germline V gives CDR1 SEHNR, CDR2 FQNEAQ (reference sequence). In DNA form, the CDR3 reads TGTGCCAGCAGCGGTGTAGCGGGGGGCACTAACACCGGGGAGCTGTTTTTT. Amino acids: CASSGVAGGTNTGELFF.

CDR3 residues: CASRLSGGRDTEAFF. In DNA, the CDR3 is TGTGCCAGCAGGCTATCAGGGGGGCGAGACACTGAAGCTTTCTTT. The chain combines TRBV6-5 with TRBJ1-1, with 7 bases identical to TRBD1. The junction had 10 bases not matched to a gene; V was cut back by 6 bases and J by 3 bases. Germline V gene sequence: CDR1 MNHEY, CDR2 SVGAGI. The CDR3 runs 15 residues.

V usage is TRBV11-2 and J usage is TRBJ1-1, with TRBD1 matching 7 bases. This CDR3 is built from 17 residues. Germline values: CDR1 SGHAT, CDR2 FQNNGV. The trim removed 4 bases at V and 3 bases at J, leaving 14 bases unmatched. CDR3 nucleotide sequence: TGTGCCAGCAGCTCCTACAGGGGCCCGAGGCAGGACACTGAAGCTTTCTTT. Translation gives CASSSYRGPRQDTEAFF. The complete variable domain, with remaining parts taken from reference TRBV11-2 and TRBJ1-1, reads EAGVAQSPRYKIIEKRQSVAFWCNPISGHATLYWYQQILGQGPKLLIQFQNNGVVDDSQLPKDRFSAERLKGVDSTLKIQPAKLEDSAVYLCASSSYRGPRQDTEAFFGQGTRLTVV.

In this sample, this clone turned up a few times. Other DNA variants within this sample encode the same CDR3. The rearrangement links TRBV6-5 to TRBJ1-6, with 7 bases lining up with TRBD1. V shed 4 bases, J shed 7 bases, and the junction held 1 base outside the gene matches. This CDR3 spans 13 amino acids. From germline, CDR1 is MNHEY and CDR2 SVGAGI. The CDR3 nucleotides read TGTGCCAGCAGTTCACAGGGGAATTCACCCCTCCACTTT. It encodes CASSSQGNSPLHF.

The gene calls are TRBV29-1 and TRBJ2-5, with 8 bases matching TRBD2. From germline, CDR1 is SQVTM and CDR2 ANQGSEA. This CDR3 region has 15 residues. The V gene end was trimmed by 4 bases and the J gene end by 4 bases; junction bases not matched to a gene: 11. The CDR3 DNA reads as TGCAGCGTTGGGTTTGGTTCGGGGGGGCTAGAGACCCAGTACTTC. Translated: CSVGFGSGGLETQYF.

This chain links TRBV6-5 with TRBJ2-5; 8 bases match TRBD2. Germline-derived CDR1 and CDR2 are MNHEY and SVGAGI. The CDR3 is 15 residues long. V dropped 1 base and J dropped 4; count of bases not matched to a gene: 5. The CDR3 loop is CASSYYSGAVETQYF. In DNA form, the CDR3 reads TGTGCCAGCAGTTACTATAGCGGGGCGGTAGAGACCCAGTACTTC.

The chain combines TRBV12-5 with TRBJ2-7; a weak D match, TRBD2 (5 bases). This CDR3 spans 13 amino acids. The V end lost 6 bases, the J end lost 3 bases, and 12 bases lay between the germline ends. Germline values: CDR1 LGHNT, CDR2 FRNRAP. CDR3 in amino acids: CASGWTGNYEQYF. CDR3 coding DNA: TGTGCTAGTGGGTGGACGGGGAACTACGAGCAGTACTTC.

The V and J genes are TRBV27 and TRBJ1-5; possible D gene TRBD1, 5 bases. Trimming removed 1 base at V and 5 bases at J, with 12 bases between. Germline V CDR1 and CDR2: MNHEY, SMNVEV (reference sequence). The CDR3 totals 15 residues. CDR3 nucleotides: TGTGCCAGCAGTTTATGGTGGGGGGGGGATCAGCCCCAGCATTTT. Translation: CASSLWWGGDQPQHF.

This clone was counted a few times. This chain links TRBV6-5 with TRBJ2-7; D possibly corresponds to TRBD2 (6 bases). The CDR3 sequence is 12 residues long. Looked up from germline, CDR1 is MNHEY and CDR2 is SVGAGI. V shed 7 bases and J shed 2 bases, with 9 bases lying between them. The CDR3 spells CASKGGPYEQYF. DNA for the CDR3: TGTGCCAGCAAAGGAGGGCCCTACGAGCAGTACTTC.